There are a few counts of the clone carrying this TCR beta chain. This sample is drawn from a study of T-cell memory formation after mild COVID-19. TCRdb re-derived calls from the 5' RACE reads in MiXCR, one entry per CDR3 protein. The profile shows 150,000 to 200,000 distinct CDR3 sequences, roughly 11% of them singletons. CDR3 length equals 17 residues. Germline values: CDR1 SGHVS, CDR2 FQNEAQ. V lost 2 bases and J lost 0, with 14 bases in between. The sequence was collected from a man in his late teens or twenties who had mild COVID-19 (a few samples of this study predate the infection). Cell type and time point are not known. Sample: PBMCs or a T cell subset sorted from them (not recorded which). The V call is TRBV7-8, the J call TRBJ1-5; tentative D call: TRBD1 (5 bases). CDR3 DNA sequence: TGTGCCAGCAGCTTAAGCATGGGGGGTTATAGCAATCAGCCCCAGCATTTT. Amino acid sequence: CASSLSMGGYSNQPQHF.